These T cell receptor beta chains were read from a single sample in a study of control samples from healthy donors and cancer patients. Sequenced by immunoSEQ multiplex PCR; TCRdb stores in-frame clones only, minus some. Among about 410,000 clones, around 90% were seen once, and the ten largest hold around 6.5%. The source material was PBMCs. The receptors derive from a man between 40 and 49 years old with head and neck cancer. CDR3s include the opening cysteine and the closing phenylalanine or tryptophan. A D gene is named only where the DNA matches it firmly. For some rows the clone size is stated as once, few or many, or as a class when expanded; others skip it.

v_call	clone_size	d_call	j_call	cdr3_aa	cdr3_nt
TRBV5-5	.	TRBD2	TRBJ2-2	CASSRRGATGELFF	TGTGCCAGCAGCCGGCGGGGGGCCACCGGGGAGCTGTTTTTT
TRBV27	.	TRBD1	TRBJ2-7	CASSPRGLDEQYF	TGTGCCAGCAGTCCCAGGGGGCTCGACGAGCAGTACTTC
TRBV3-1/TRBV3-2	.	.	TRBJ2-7	CASSQELRTEQYF	TGTGCCAGCAGCCAAGAGTTAAGAACCGAGCAGTACTTC
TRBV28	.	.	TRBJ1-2	CATITQSRNGYTF	TGTGCCACCATAACCCAATCCCGCAATGGCTACACCTTC
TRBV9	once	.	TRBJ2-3	CASSVGGIQSTDTQYF	TGTGCCAGCAGCGTAGGTGGGATCCAGAGCACAGATACGCAGTATTTT
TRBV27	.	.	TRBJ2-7	CASNYLRELEQYF	TGTGCCAGCAATTACCTCCGGGAACTCGAGCAGTACTTC
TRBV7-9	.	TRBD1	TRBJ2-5	CASSRGQPMKTQYF	TGTGCCAGCAGCCGGGGACAGCCAATGAAGACCCAGTACTTC
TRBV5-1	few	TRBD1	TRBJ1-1	CASSWGQGTNTEAFF	TGCGCCAGCAGCTGGGGACAGGGGACGAACACTGAAGCTTTCTTT
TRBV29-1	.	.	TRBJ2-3	CSAEAGTRWPDTQYF	TGCAGCGCCGAGGCAGGGACCCGTTGGCCAGATACGCAGTATTTT
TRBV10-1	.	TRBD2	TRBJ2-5	CASSESSSGRKTQYF	TGCGCCAGCAGTGAGTCGTCTAGCGGGAGGAAGACCCAGTACTTC
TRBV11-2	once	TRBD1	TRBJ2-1	CASSLRGQNTNEQFF	TGTGCCAGCAGCTTACGGGGACAGAACACCAATGAGCAGTTCTTC
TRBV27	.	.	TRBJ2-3	CASSLFPDTQYF	TGTGCCAGCAGTTTATTTCCAGATACGCAGTATTTT
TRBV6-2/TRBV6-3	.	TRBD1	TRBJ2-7	CASSYDRGPYEQYF	TGTGCCAGCAGTTATGACAGGGGGCCCTACGAGCAGTACTTC
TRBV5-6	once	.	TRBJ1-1	CASSLGWQSGTEAFF	TGTGCCAGCAGCTTGGGATGGCAGTCCGGCACTGAAGCTTTCTTT
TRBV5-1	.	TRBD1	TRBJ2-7	CASSQRTGRITGEQYF	TGCGCCAGCAGCCAGCGGACAGGGCGCATCACGGGCGAGCAGTACTTC
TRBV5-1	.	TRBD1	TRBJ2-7	CASSLPDRPYEQYF	TGCGCCAGCAGCCTGCCGGACAGGCCCTACGAGCAGTACTTC
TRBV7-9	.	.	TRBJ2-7	CASSFGGSSYEQYF	TGTGCCAGCAGCTTTGGGGGGAGTTCCTACGAGCAGTACTTC
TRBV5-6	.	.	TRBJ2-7	CASTHGDGPYEQYF	TGTGCCAGCACCCACGGGGACGGGCCCTACGAGCAGTACTTC
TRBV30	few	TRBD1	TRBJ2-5	CAYLGQGVKTQYF	TGTGCCTACCTGGGACAGGGGGTAAAGACCCAGTACTTC
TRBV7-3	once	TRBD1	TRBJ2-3	CASSRDRGTDTQYF	TGTGCCAGCAGCAGGGACAGGGGCACAGATACGCAGTATTTT
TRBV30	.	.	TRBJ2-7	CAWSTGAGYEQYF	TGTGCCTGGAGTACGGGGGCGGGCTACGAGCAGTACTTC
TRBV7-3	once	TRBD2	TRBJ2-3	CASSLNPSGRGDTQYF	TGTGCCAGCAGCCTAAACCCTAGCGGACGGGGAGATACGCAGTATTTT
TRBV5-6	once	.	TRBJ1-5	CASSFSSGPQHF	TGTGCCAGCAGCTTTAGTTCCGGACCCCAGCATTTT
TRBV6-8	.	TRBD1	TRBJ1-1	CASSHLDRGTTEAFF	TGTGCCAGCAGTCACCTCGACAGGGGGACGACTGAAGCTTTCTTT
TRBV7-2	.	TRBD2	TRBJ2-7	CASSLQLAGGYEQYF	TGTGCCAGCAGCCTCCAACTAGCGGGGGGCTACGAGCAGTACTTC
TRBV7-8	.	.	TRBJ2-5	CASSLGRLEAETQYF	TGTGCCAGCAGCTTGGGCCGACTAGAGGCGGAGACCCAGTACTTC
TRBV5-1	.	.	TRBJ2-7	CASSLGGYEQYF	TGCGCCAGCAGCTTGGGGGGCTACGAGCAGTACTTC
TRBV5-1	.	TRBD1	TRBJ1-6	CASSLGTGKKALHF	TGCGCCAGCAGCTTGGGGACAGGGAAGAAAGCCCTCCACTTT
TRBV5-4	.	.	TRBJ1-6	CASSLERDSPLHF	TGTGCCAGCAGCTTGGAAAGAGATTCACCCCTCCACTTT
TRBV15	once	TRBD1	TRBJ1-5	CATSKDRGLNQPQHF	TGTGCCACCAGCAAGGACAGGGGGCTCAATCAGCCCCAGCATTTT
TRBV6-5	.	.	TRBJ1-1	CASSTTLNTEAFF	TGTGCCAGCAGTACGACACTGAACACTGAAGCTTTCTTT
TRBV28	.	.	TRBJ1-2	CASSLGGGSSPYGYTF	TGTGCCAGCAGTTTGGGGGGAGGGTCCTCGCCGTATGGCTACACCTTC
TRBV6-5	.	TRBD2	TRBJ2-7	CASSYARGDPYEQYF	TGTGCCAGCAGTTACGCCCGGGGGGATCCCTACGAGCAGTACTTC
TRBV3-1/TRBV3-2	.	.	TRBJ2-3	CASSLRLGLSTDTQYF	TGTGCCAGCAGCCTCCGACTAGGTCTGAGCACAGATACGCAGTATTTT
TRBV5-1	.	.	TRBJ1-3	CASSLAPGSGNTIYF	TGCGCCAGCAGCTTGGCCCCGGGATCCGGAAACACCATATATTTT